This T cell receptor beta chain appears in the sequencing data of a study of blood T cell repertoires in COVID-19. Study-wide context: The samples span acute and convalescent COVID-19 from the United States, Italy and Spain. T cells, B-cell-depleted T cells, or PBMCs provided the cDNA or gDNA that served as material.

Authors' processing steps: Amplified reference gene primers provided the basis for estimating nucleated cell counts. The data were produced by immunoSEQ multiplex PCR, yet TCRdb's version contains in-frame clones alone and is incomplete. From that table come the V and J calls and clone size; the DNA was used to work out D and trimming. The table includes 300,000 or so clones, around 88% detected once. This clone came up once. This CDR3 is 13 amino acids long. V was clipped by 6 bases and J by 2 bases, with 8 bases between them. The germline gives CDR1 LNHDA, CDR2 SQIVND (reference sequence). Sequencing input: peripheral blood. This sequence originates from a woman in her forties or fifties with acute or convalescent COVID-19. V gene TRBV19 combines with J gene TRBJ2-1; D is possibly TRBD2 (5 bases). Written as DNA, the CDR3 is TGTGCCAGTAGCGGGATTACCTACAATGAGCAGTTCTTC. Its translation: CASSGITYNEQFF. Full variable domain (outside the CDR3, taken from reference TRBV19 and TRBJ2-1): DGGITQSPKYLFRKEGQNVTLSCEQNLNHDAMYWYRQDPGQGLRLIYYSQIVNDFQKGDIAEGYSVSREKKESFPLTVTSAQKNPTAFYLCASSGITYNEQFFGPGTRLTVL.